The 16 T cell receptor beta chains listed next were all sequenced from one sample in a study of cytomegalovirus exposure and HLA in healthy donors. PCR involved 60 Vbeta and 13 Jbeta primers. Clones were read by immunoSEQ multiplex PCR, and TCRdb kept only the in-frame ones, dropping some. The sample yields 180,000 or so clones, roughly 80% seen once. The sequenced sample consisted of PBMCs. The source is a man aged 35 to 55 in good health and CMV-seronegative.

CDR3 region: CASSTTVKGGAFF. CDR3 in DNA: TGTGCCAGCAGCACGACAGTCAAAGGTGGGGCTTTCTTT. The chain uses TRBV28 and TRBJ1-1, with D maybe TRBD1 (5 bases). The V gene's germline CDR1 is MDHEN and CDR2 SYDVKM. The CDR3 covers 13 residues. Trimming took off 6 bases at V and 11 bases at J, with 19 bases between the two ends.

The chain links TRBV19 to TRBJ1-5; D is unresolved. The V and J ends lost 1 base and 3 bases respectively, with 7 bases between them. The CDR3 totals 14 residues. Germline CDR1 LNHDA, CDR2 SQIVND (reference sequence). The CDR3 protein is CASSIVEVNQPQHF. CDR3 DNA: TGTGCCAGTAGTATAGTAGAAGTCAATCAGCCCCAGCATTTT.

The rearrangement links TRBV14 to TRBJ2-3, with D perhaps TRBD2 (5 bases). From germline, CDR1 is SGHDN and CDR2 FVKESK. V shed 1 base and J shed 9 bases, with 17 bases lying between them. The CDR3 has 15 residues. CDR3 coding DNA: TGTGCCAGCAGCCAAGTCACCGGCACTCCGGGGACGCAGTATTTT. Translated, it gives CASSQVTGTPGTQYF.

Only one count was recorded for this clone. Other DNA sequences in the sample encode the same CDR3. The V gene is TRBV28, the J gene TRBJ2-7; D gene ambiguous. V gave up 6 bases and J gave up 0 bases, with 3 bases separating them. CDR3 size: 11 residues. Per the germline V gene, CDR1 is MDHEN and CDR2 is SYDVKM. The CDR3 loop is CASSSSYEQYF. CDR3 bases: TGTGCCAGCAGCAGCTCCTACGAGCAGTACTTC.

The J gene is TRBJ1-2, the V gene TRBV6-5; 9 positions match TRBD1. The CDR3 loop spans 15 amino acids. CDR1 is MNHEY, CDR2 SVGAGI, per germline. The V segment lost 2 bases and the J segment 5 bases; nucleotides outside the gene matches: 6. CDR3 bases: TGTGCCAGCAGTTACGGGACAGGGCCCGGATATGGCTACACCTTC. This translates into CASSYGTGPGYGYTF.

The CDR3 here is CASSWGGASTEAFF. In DNA, the CDR3 is TGTGCCAGCTCATGGGGGGGGGCATCAACTGAAGCTTTCTTT. The chain links TRBV27 to TRBJ1-1; D possibly corresponds to TRBD1 (6 bases). In germline, CDR1 is MNHEY, CDR2 SMNVEV (reference sequence). The CDR3 is made up of 14 amino acids. Trimming shortened V by 8 bases and J by 5 bases, and 18 bases separated the two germline ends.

The chain uses TRBV2 and TRBJ2-1; 14 nucleotides align to TRBD2. This CDR3 is built from 19 residues. After removal of 7 bases from V and 12 bases from J, the junction contained 23 bases not matched to a gene. Germline assignment: CDR1 SNHLY and CDR2 FYNNEI. CDR3 DNA sequence: TGTGCCAGCACCCTTAGGGGCTCTTCGACTAGCGGGGGGGCAACACCGCAGTTCTTC. It codes for CASTLRGSSTSGGATPQFF.

The chain joins TRBV5-4 to TRBJ2-2; possible D gene TRBD1, 5 bases. Germline V gives CDR1 SGHNT, CDR2 YYREEE (reference sequence). V was clipped by 2 bases and J by 5 bases, with 10 bases between them. There are 14 residues in the CDR3. CDR3: CASSFPRGTGELFF. In DNA, the CDR3 is TGTGCCAGCAGCTTCCCTAGGGGAACCGGGGAGCTGTTTTTT.

The genes are TRBV9 and TRBJ2-7; D possibly corresponds to TRBD1 (6 bases). Trimming stripped 2 bases from V and 5 bases from J, with 14 bases between. Germline V gives CDR1 SGDLS, CDR2 YYNGEE. This CDR3 is built from 14 residues. DNA of the CDR3: TGTGCCAGCAGCGTGACAGGAAACCTCAACGAGCAGTACTTC. It codes for CASSVTGNLNEQYF.

The CDR3 coding sequence is TGTGCCAGCAGTGAAGGAGGGCAGGTCCGGAGGCCCCAGCATTTT. Its protein product is CASSEGGQVRRPQHF. The gene calls are TRBV2 and TRBJ1-5; no reliable D call. Germline assignment: CDR1 SNHLY and CDR2 FYNNEI. The V and J ends lost 1 base and 9 bases respectively, with 16 bases between them. The CDR3 extends over 15 amino acids. The full variable domain, its missing parts supplied by reference TRBV2 and TRBJ1-5, is EPEVTQTPSHQVTQMGQEVILRCVPISNHLYFYWYRQILGQKVEFLVSFYNNEISEKSEIFDDQFSVERPDGSNFTLKIRSTKLEDSAMYFCASSEGGQVRRPQHFGDGTRLSIL.

This chain connects TRBV7-6 to TRBJ1-2; TRBD1 agrees at 9 bases. Trimming took 5 bases from V and 6 from J; bases not matched to a gene: 7. This CDR3 is built from 14 residues. Germline V lookup: CDR1 SGHVS, CDR2 FNYEAQ. DNA for the CDR3: TGTGCCAGCAGCAAGCCTGGGACAGGGAATGGCTACACCTTC. This sequence encodes CASSKPGTGNGYTF.

J is TRBJ2-7 and V is TRBV5-1; D is possibly TRBD2 (6 bases). Trimming took 2 bases from V and 5 from J, leaving 17 bases between them. The CDR3 loop spans 15 amino acids. CDR1 is SGHRS and CDR2 is YFSETQ in the germline V gene. The CDR3 bases are TGCGCCAGCAGCTTCAACGGGGGTCCCTCACACGAGCAGTACTTC. Encoded protein: CASSFNGGPSHEQYF.

The chain combines TRBV6-5 with TRBJ1-1; 9 positions match TRBD1. The CDR3 has 14 residues. Per the germline V gene, CDR1 is MNHEY and CDR2 is SVGAGI. Trimming removed 6 bases from V and 3 bases from J; junction bases left unmatched: 5. The CDR3 protein is CASRKTGGYTEAFF. CDR3 DNA: TGTGCCAGCAGGAAGACAGGGGGGTACACTGAAGCTTTCTTT.

This clone was observed a handful of times. The genes are TRBV30 and TRBJ1-5; no firm D call. CDR1 and CDR2 from the germline V gene are GTSNPN and SVGIG (reference sequence). There are 14 residues in the CDR3. Between the trimmed V and J ends, which lost 0 bases and 3 bases, there was a span of 9 bases. DNA of the CDR3: TGTGCCTGGAGTGTACGGGGAAACAATCAGCCCCAGCATTTT. Amino acid sequence: CAWSVRGNNQPQHF.

This chain links TRBV19 with TRBJ2-5, with a possible D match to TRBD2 (6 bases). The V gene lost 7 bases and the J gene lost 1 base, with 16 bases spanning the gap. The CDR3 covers 15 residues. CDR1 and CDR2 (germline): LNHDA, SQIVND (reference sequence). The CDR3: CASKSVEGGQETQYF. The CDR3 nucleotides read TGTGCCAGTAAATCCGTGGAGGGAGGCCAAGAGACCCAGTACTTC.

The rearrangement links TRBV5-1 to TRBJ2-7; tentatively, D is TRBD2 (6 bases). V was cut by 4 bases and J by 9 bases, with 20 bases left in between. CDR1 and CDR2 from the germline V gene are SGHRS and YFSETQ. The CDR3 runs to 14 residues. CDR3: CASSAEGTARGQYF. The CDR3 nucleotides read TGCGCCAGCAGCGCCGAAGGGACTGCCCGCGGGCAGTACTTC.